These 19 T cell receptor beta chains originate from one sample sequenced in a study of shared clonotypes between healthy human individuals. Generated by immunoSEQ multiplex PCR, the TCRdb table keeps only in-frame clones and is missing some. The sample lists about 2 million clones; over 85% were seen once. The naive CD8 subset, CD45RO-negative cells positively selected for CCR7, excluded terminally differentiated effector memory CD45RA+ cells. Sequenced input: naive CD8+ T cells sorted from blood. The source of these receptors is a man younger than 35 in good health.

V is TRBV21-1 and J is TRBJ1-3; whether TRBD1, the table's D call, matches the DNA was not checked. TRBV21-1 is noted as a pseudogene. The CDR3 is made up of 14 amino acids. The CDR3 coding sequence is TGTGCCAGCAAACCCATCAGGGTTGGAAACACCATATATTTT. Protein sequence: CASKPIRVGNTIYF.

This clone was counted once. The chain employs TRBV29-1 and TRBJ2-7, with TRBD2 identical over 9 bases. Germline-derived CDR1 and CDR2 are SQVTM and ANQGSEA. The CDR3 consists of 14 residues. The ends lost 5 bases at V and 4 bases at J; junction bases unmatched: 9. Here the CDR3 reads CSVQAVTSGYEQYF. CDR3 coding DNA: TGCAGCGTTCAGGCAGTGACTAGCGGATACGAGCAGTACTTC.

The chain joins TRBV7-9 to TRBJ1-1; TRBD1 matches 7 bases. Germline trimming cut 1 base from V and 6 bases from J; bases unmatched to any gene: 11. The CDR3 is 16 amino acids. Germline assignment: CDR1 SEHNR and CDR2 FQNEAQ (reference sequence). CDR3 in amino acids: CASSLEVGGLPAEAFF. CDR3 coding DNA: TGTGCCAGCAGCTTAGAGGTAGGGGGCCTGCCCGCTGAAGCTTTCTTT.

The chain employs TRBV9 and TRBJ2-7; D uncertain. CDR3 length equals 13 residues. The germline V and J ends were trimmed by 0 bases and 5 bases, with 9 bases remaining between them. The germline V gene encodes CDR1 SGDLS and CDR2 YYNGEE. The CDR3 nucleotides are TGTGCCAGCAGCGTAGCCCCGCTAGACGAGCAGTACTTC. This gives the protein CASSVAPLDEQYF. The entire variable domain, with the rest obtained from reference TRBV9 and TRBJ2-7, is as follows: DSGVTQTPKHLITATGQRVTLRCSPRSGDLSVYWYQQSLDQGLQFLIQYYNGEERAKGNILERFSAQQFPDLHSELNLSSLELGDSALYFCASSVAPLDEQYFGPGTRLTVT.

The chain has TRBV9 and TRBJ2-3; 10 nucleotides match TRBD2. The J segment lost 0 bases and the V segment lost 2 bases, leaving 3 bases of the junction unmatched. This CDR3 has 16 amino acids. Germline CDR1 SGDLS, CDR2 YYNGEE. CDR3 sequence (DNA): TGTGCCAGCAGCGTCGGGACTAGCGATAGCACAGATACGCAGTATTTT. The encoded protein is CASSVGTSDSTDTQYF.

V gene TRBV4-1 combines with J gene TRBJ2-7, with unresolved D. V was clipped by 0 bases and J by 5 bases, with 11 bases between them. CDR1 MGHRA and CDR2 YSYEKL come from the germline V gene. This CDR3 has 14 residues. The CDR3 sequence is CASSQEGGYNEQYF. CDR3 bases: TGCGCCAGCAGCCAAGAAGGCGGATACAACGAGCAGTACTTC.

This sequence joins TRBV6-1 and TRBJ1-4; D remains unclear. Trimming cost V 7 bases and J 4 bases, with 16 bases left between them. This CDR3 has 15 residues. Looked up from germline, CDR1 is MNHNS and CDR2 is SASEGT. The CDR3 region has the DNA TGTGCCAGCACGCGGTTAACTTCGGGTAATGAAAAACTGTTTTTT. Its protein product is CASTRLTSGNEKLFF.

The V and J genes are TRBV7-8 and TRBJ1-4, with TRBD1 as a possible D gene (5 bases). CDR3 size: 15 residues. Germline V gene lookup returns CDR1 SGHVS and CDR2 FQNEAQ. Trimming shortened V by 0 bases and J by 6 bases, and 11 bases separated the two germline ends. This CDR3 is CASSLARMGDEKLFF. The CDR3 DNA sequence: TGTGCCAGCAGCTTAGCGAGAATGGGGGATGAAAAACTGTTTTTT.

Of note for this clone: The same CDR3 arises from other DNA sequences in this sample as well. The CDR3 DNA follows: TGTGCCAGCAGCTTGTCAGGGTCGAGCTACGAGCAGTACTTC. Translation: CASSLSGSSYEQYF. The V gene is TRBV5-4, the J gene TRBJ2-7, with a possible D match to TRBD1 (5 bases). This CDR3 is 14 amino acids long. Germline V gene data show CDR1 as SGHNT and CDR2 as YYREEE (reference sequence). V lost 1 base and J 3 bases, leaving 11 bases between the germline ends. Full variable domain (remainder filled in from reference TRBV5-4 and TRBJ2-7): ETGVTQSPTHLIKTRGQQVTLRCSSQSGHNTVSWYQQALGQGPQFIFQYYREEENGRGNFPPRFSGLQFPNYSSELNVNALELDDSALYLCASSLSGSSYEQYFGPGTRLTVT.

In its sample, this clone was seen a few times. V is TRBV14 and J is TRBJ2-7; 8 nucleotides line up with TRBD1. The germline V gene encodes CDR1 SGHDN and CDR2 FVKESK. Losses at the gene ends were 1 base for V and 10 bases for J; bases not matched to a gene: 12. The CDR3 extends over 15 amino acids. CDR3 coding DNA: TGTGCCAGCAGCCAAGGGTCCAGGGGGCCAACGGTCCAGTACTTC. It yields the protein CASSQGSRGPTVQYF.

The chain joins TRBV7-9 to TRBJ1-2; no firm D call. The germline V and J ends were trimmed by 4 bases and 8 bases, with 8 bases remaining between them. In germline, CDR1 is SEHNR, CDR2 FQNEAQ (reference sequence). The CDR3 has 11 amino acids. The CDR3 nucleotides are TGTGCCAGCAGCTGGAGGCAGGGCTACACCTTC. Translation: CASSWRQGYTF.

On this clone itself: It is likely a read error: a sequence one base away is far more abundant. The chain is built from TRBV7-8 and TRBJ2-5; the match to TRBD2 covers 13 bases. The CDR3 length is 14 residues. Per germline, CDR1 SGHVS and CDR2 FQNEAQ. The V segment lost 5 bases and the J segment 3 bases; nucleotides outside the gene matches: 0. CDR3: CASSGLAGEETQYF. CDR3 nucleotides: TGTGCCAGCAGCGGACTAGCGGGAGAAGAGACCCAGTACTTC.

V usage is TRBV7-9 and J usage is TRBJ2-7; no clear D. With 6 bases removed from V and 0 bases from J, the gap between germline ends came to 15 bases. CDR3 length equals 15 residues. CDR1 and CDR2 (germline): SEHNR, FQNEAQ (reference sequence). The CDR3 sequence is CASSRTSWGSYEQYF. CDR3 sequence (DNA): TGTGCCAGCAGTCGGACCTCATGGGGCTCCTACGAGCAGTACTTC.

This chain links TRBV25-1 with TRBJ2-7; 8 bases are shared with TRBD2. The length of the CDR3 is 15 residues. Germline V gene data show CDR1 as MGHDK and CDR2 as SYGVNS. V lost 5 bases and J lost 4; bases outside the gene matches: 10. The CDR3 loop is CASSQTAGVVYEQYF. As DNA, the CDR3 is TGTGCCAGCAGTCAGACAGCGGGAGTTGTATACGAGCAGTACTTC.

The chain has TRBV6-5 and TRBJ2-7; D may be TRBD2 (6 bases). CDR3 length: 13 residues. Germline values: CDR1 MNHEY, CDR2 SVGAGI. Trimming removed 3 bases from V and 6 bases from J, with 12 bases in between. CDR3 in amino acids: CASSYGGIGEQYF. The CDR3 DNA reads TGTGCCAGCAGTTATGGGGGGATTGGCGAGCAGTACTTC.

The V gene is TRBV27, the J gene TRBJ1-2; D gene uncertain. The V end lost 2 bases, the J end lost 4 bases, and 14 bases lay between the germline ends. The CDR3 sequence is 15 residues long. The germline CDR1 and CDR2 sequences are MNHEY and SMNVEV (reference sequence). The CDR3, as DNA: TGTGCCAGCAGTTTAGCCGGAGGCAGACTCTATGGCTACACCTTC. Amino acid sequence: CASSLAGGRLYGYTF.

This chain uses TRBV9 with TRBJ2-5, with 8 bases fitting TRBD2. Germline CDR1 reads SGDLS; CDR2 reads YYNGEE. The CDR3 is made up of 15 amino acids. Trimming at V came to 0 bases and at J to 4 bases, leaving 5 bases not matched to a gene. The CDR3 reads CASSVAGGPIETQYF. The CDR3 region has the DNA TGTGCCAGCAGCGTAGCGGGAGGGCCAATAGAGACCCAGTACTTC.

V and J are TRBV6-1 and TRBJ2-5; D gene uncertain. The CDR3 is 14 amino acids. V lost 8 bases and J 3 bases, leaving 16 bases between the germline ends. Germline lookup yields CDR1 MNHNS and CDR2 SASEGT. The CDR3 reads CASRTRGGEETQYF. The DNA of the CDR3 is TGTGCCAGCCGGACGCGTGGCGGCGAAGAGACCCAGTACTTC.

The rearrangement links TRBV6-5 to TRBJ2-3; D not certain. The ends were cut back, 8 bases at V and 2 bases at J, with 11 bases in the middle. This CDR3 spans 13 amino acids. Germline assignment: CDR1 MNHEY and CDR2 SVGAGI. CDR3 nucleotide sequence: TGTGCCAGCGAGTCGCATCACACAGATACGCAGTATTTT. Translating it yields CASESHHTDTQYF.